Following are 30 T cell receptor beta chains from one sample sequenced in a study of T-cell reconstitution after alpha-beta-depleted transplantation in children. Construction of the TCRbeta library involved unique molecular identifiers. TCRdb independently ran MiXCR on the PCR reads; one entry per CDR3 protein. The sample records hundreds of thousands of distinct CDR3 sequences, about 12% being singletons. The material sequenced was PBMCs, taken before TCRalphabeta/CD19-depleted stem cell transplant. These receptors originate from a girl aged 2-10 years with congenital amegakaryocytic thrombocytopenia, due to receive a stem cell transplant.

The V gene is TRBV28, the J gene TRBJ2-2, with 7 bases fitting TRBD2. The CDR3 is 16 residues long. Germline CDR1 MDHEN, CDR2 SYDVKM. V was pared by 5 bases and J by 0 bases, with 6 bases of the junction left unmatched. CDR3 residues: CASSKAGLTNTGELFF. In DNA, the CDR3 is TGTGCCAGCAGTAAAGCGGGACTAACGAACACCGGGGAGCTGTTTTTT.

This clonotype was counted only a few times. The chain has TRBV19 and TRBJ2-1, with 8 positions matching TRBD2. The trim removed 8 bases at V and 6 bases at J, leaving 12 bases unmatched. The germline gives CDR1 LNHDA, CDR2 SQIVND (reference sequence). The CDR3 sequence is 15 residues long. CDR3 in DNA: TGTGCCAGTGGTCCGGGCGGGAGGCCCATCAATGAGCAGTTCTTC. As protein: CASGPGGRPINEQFF.

Concerning this clonotype: A junction boundary mismatches the germline segment, possibly from a read error. The gene calls are TRBV7-7 and TRBJ2-3; 11 nucleotides align to TRBD2. This CDR3 contains 15 residues. CDR1 SSHAT and CDR2 FNYEAQ come from the germline V gene (reference sequence). This chain's CDR3 is CATSRGLADTDTQYF. CDR3 DNA sequence: TGTGCCACCAGCAGGGGACTAGCGGACACAGATACGCAGTATTTT.

There are many counts of this clonotype. The chain combines TRBV12-3 or TRBV12-4 with TRBJ1-3; possible D gene TRBD1, 5 bases. This CDR3 has 16 residues. Trimming shortened V by 1 base and J by 4 bases, and 14 bases separated the two germline ends. The CDR3 here is CASSLDGGTGGNTIYF. CDR3 sequence (DNA): TGTGCCAGCAGTTTAGATGGAGGGACCGGAGGAAACACCATATATTTT.

This chain joins TRBV12-3 or TRBV12-4 and TRBJ2-7; weak D call: TRBD2 (6 bases). V was shortened by 6 bases and J by 0 bases, with 21 bases between the two germline ends. The CDR3 consists of 17 residues. The chain's CDR3 is CASSLARSGGSSYEQYF. As DNA, the CDR3 is TGTGCCAGCAGCCTCGCCCGTAGCGGAGGGAGCTCCTACGAGCAGTACTTC.

This clonotype has a count of ten or more. The chain links TRBV2 to TRBJ2-3, with 12 bases lining up with TRBD2. CDR1 is SNHLY, CDR2 FYNNEI, per germline. The CDR3 is 14 amino acids. Trimming removed 10 bases from V and 1 base from J; junction bases left unmatched: 3. The CDR3 loop reads CATRLAGGTDTQYF. CDR3 in DNA: TGTGCCACCCGACTAGCGGGGGGCACAGATACGCAGTATTTT.

This clonotype was seen repeatedly, ten times or more. The chain uses TRBV6-5 and TRBJ2-1; D may be TRBD2 (6 bases). Germline CDR1 MNHEY, CDR2 SVGAGI. V was pared by 0 bases and J by 0 bases, with 9 bases between. The CDR3 runs 16 residues. In DNA, the CDR3 is TGTGCCAGCAGTTACTCAACTAGCCCCTCCTACAATGAGCAGTTCTTC. It is translated as CASSYSTSPSYNEQFF.

This clonotype was recorded at least ten times. This chain uses TRBV20-1 with TRBJ2-1; D is unclear. The ends were cut back, 0 bases at V and 5 bases at J, with 8 bases in the middle. The CDR3 loop spans 13 amino acids. CDR1 and CDR2 (germline): DFQATT, SNEGSKA (reference sequence). The CDR3 is CSARDAADNEQFF. CDR3 nucleotide sequence: TGCAGTGCTAGAGATGCCGCCGACAATGAGCAGTTCTTC.

A few counts support this clonotype. This chain uses TRBV4-2 with TRBJ1-2; D call uncertain. Between the trimmed V and J ends, which lost 1 base and 7 bases, there was a span of 13 bases. This CDR3 comprises 14 residues. Looked up from germline, CDR1 is LGHNA and CDR2 is YNFKEQ. As DNA, the CDR3 is TGTGCCAGCAGCCAAGTTCCCCGGGAATCTGGCTACACCTTC. It codes for CASSQVPRESGYTF.

This clonotype was detected many times. V usage is TRBV9 and J usage is TRBJ2-1, with D unclear. Trimming removed 0 bases at V and 2 bases at J, with 9 bases between. The germline V gene has CDR1 SGDLS and CDR2 YYNGEE. CDR3 length equals 15 residues. The CDR3 DNA follows: TGTGCCAGCAGCGTAGGGCCCCGAACCTACAATGAGCAGTTCTTC. This codes for CASSVGPRTYNEQFF.

A few counts support this clonotype. The chain is built from TRBV5-1 and TRBJ2-2; D uncertain. CDR3 length: 11 amino acids. Germline CDR1 reads SGHRS; CDR2 reads YFSETQ. V lost 7 bases, J lost 8 bases, and 9 bases lay in between. In DNA, the CDR3 is TGCGCCAGCCGGACCCGAGGGGAGCTGTTTTTT. Translated, it gives CASRTRGELFF.

The rearrangement joins TRBV7-9 to TRBJ2-2; 10 bases agree with TRBD2. This CDR3 is built from 16 residues. With 5 bases clipped from V and 4 bases from J, the junction kept 7 bases outside the gene matches. Germline loops: CDR1 SEHNR, CDR2 FQNEAQ (reference sequence). CDR3 in DNA: TGTGCCAGCAGCCGAGCGGGAGGGCCGAGCACCGGGGAGCTGTTTTTT. Its translation is CASSRAGGPSTGELFF.

This clonotype has ten or more counts. This chain joins TRBV6-2 or TRBV6-3 and TRBJ2-1; D uncertain. The CDR3 is 11 residues long. Germline lookup yields CDR1 MNHEY and CDR2 SVGEGT. Trimming pared 3 bases from V and 8 bases from J, leaving 5 bases between. Here the CDR3 reads CASSYWDEQFF. The CDR3 DNA follows: TGTGCCAGCAGTTATTGGGATGAGCAGTTCTTC.

As for this clonotype: A much larger clone differs from this one at a single base, so this may be a read error. This sequence joins TRBV29-1 and TRBJ2-3, with 10 bases fitting TRBD2. The V gene's germline CDR1 is SQVTM and CDR2 ANQGSEA. The V and J ends lost 3 bases and 5 bases, in that order; junction bases with no gene match: 8. The CDR3 is 15 residues long. This CDR3 is CSVDGLAVLRDTQYF. The CDR3 nucleotides are TGCAGCGTTGATGGACTAGCGGTTCTCCGAGATACGCAGTATTTT.

The sample holds a few counts of this clonotype. The chain couples TRBV30 to TRBJ1-2; tentative D call: TRBD1 (5 bases). The CDR3 extends over 14 amino acids. V was pared by 2 bases and J by 4 bases, with 14 bases between. The germline V gene has CDR1 GTSNPN and CDR2 SVGIG (reference sequence). Here the CDR3 reads CAWSSRVVRYGYTF. For the CDR3, the DNA is TGTGCCTGGAGTTCCAGGGTGGTTCGCTATGGCTACACCTTC.

This clonotype was observed at least ten times. The chain combines TRBV11-2 with TRBJ1-1, with D possibly being TRBD1 (5 bases). V lost 3 bases and J 3 bases, leaving 11 bases between the germline ends. Germline V gene sequence: CDR1 SGHAT, CDR2 FQNNGV. The CDR3 spans 14 residues. The DNA of the CDR3 is TGTGCCAGCAGCTTCGCAGGGCGGCACACTGAAGCTTTCTTT. Translated: CASSFAGRHTEAFF.

This clonotype was counted many times. V usage is TRBV5-4 and J usage is TRBJ2-1, with a possible D match to TRBD2 (6 bases). This CDR3 has 15 amino acids. The V gene lost 6 bases and the J gene lost 1 base, with 14 bases spanning the gap. Germline CDR1 SGHNT, CDR2 YYREEE (reference sequence). CDR3 protein: CASMQEGRSYNEQFF. The CDR3 DNA reads as TGTGCCAGCATGCAGGAGGGGAGATCCTACAATGAGCAGTTCTTC.

V and J are TRBV6-5 and TRBJ2-3, with unresolved D. The germline CDR1 and CDR2 sequences are MNHEY and SVGAGI. Trimming left V 6 bases short and J 7 bases short, with 8 bases between. This CDR3 has 11 residues. CDR3 sequence (DNA): TGTGCCAGCAGCTTCCTCCATACGCAGTATTTT. As protein: CASSFLHTQYF.

This clonotype showed up many times. V and J are TRBV25-1 and TRBJ1-3; 7 bases are a match to TRBD1. The CDR3 is made up of 14 amino acids. The V gene's germline CDR1 is MGHDK and CDR2 SYGVNS. The junction had 9 bases not matched to a gene; V was cut back by 9 bases and J by 4 bases. The CDR3 region has the DNA TGTGCCAGTAAAGACAGGGTGGAAGGAAACACCATATATTTT. Translated, it gives CASKDRVEGNTIYF.

This clonotype was picked up many times. V gene TRBV28 combines with J gene TRBJ1-6; D not resolved. Germline V gene sequence: CDR1 MDHEN, CDR2 SYDVKM. The V gene lost 6 bases and the J gene lost 2 bases, with 17 bases spanning the gap. This CDR3 region has 17 residues. Written as DNA, the CDR3 is TGTGCCAGCAGACCTCCCTCGGGCTTGCCCTATAATTCACCCCTCCACTTT. This sequence encodes CASRPPSGLPYNSPLHF.

This clonotype was recorded at least ten times. This chain connects TRBV4-1 to TRBJ2-1; 9 positions match TRBD1. CDR3 size: 14 residues. Trimming at V came to 4 bases and at J to 7 bases, leaving 5 bases not matched to a gene. The germline gives CDR1 MGHRA, CDR2 YSYEKL. The CDR3 protein is CASSLGQGRNEQFF. CDR3 sequence (DNA): TGCGCCAGCAGCCTAGGACAGGGGCGGAATGAGCAGTTCTTC.

This clonotype was seen only a few times. The chain joins TRBV20-1 to TRBJ2-1, with 10 bases identical to TRBD2. V gave up 4 bases and J gave up 9 bases; unmatched junction bases: 12. Germline CDR1 is DFQATT and CDR2 is SNEGSKA (reference sequence). This CDR3 region has 15 residues. This CDR3 reads CSATLAGVIVGEQFF. For the CDR3, the DNA is TGCAGTGCTACCCTAGCGGGAGTTATAGTCGGTGAGCAGTTCTTC.

This clonotype was found many times. This chain links TRBV5-1 with TRBJ2-1, with TRBD2 matching 10 bases. The V gene end was trimmed by 5 bases and the J gene end by 3 bases; junction bases not matched to a gene: 5. The CDR3 totals 15 residues. Germline-derived CDR1 and CDR2 are SGHRS and YFSETQ. The CDR3 sequence: CASRLLAGNYNEQFF. The CDR3 DNA follows: TGCGCCAGCAGGTTACTAGCGGGAAACTACAATGAGCAGTTCTTC.

To note about this clonotype: A much larger clone differs from this one at a single base, so this may be a read error. A read error is likely, as this CDR3 ends without the conserved phenylalanine or tryptophan. The rearrangement uses TRBV27 and TRBJ1-2; no clear D. The CDR3 is 14 residues long. CDR1 is MNHEY, CDR2 SMNVEV, per germline (reference sequence). Trimming removed 3 bases from V and 0 bases from J, with 8 bases in between. In DNA form, the CDR3 reads TGTGCCAGCAGTTTTCTTCCCGCTAACTATGGCTACACCCTC. It codes for CASSFLPANYGYTL.

This clonotype was detected many times. V is TRBV6-5 and J is TRBJ1-3, with D unclear. The CDR3 is made up of 12 amino acids. Germline assignment: CDR1 MNHEY and CDR2 SVGAGI. V lost 7 bases to trimming and J lost 1 base, with 5 bases between them. The CDR3 nucleotides read TGTGCCAGCAAGGGTTCTGGAAACACCATATATTTT. It specifies CASKGSGNTIYF.

The chain couples TRBV3-1 to TRBJ2-1; 7 bases are shared with TRBD2. The CDR3 extends over 15 amino acids. The germline gives CDR1 LGHDT, CDR2 YNNKEL (reference sequence). The junction had 6 bases not matched to a gene; V was cut back by 5 bases and J by 2 bases. CDR3 bases: TGTGCCAGCAGCAAAGGGACTACCGCCTACAATGAGCAGTTCTTC. It translates to CASSKGTTAYNEQFF.

The genes are TRBV12-3 or TRBV12-4 and TRBJ2-7, with D perhaps TRBD1 (5 bases). The CDR3 loop spans 15 amino acids. Trimming cost V 3 bases and J 0 bases, with 12 bases left between them. The CDR3 protein is CASSFLGVSSYEQYF. CDR3 sequence (DNA): TGTGCCAGCAGTTTCTTAGGGGTGAGCTCCTACGAGCAGTACTTC.

The chain joins TRBV28 to TRBJ2-1; 13 bases line up with TRBD2. The CDR3 consists of 16 residues. The germline gives CDR1 MDHEN, CDR2 SYDVKM. V trimming: 3 bases; J trimming: 10 bases; junction bases outside the gene matches: 9. The CDR3 is CASSLPGTSGIVEQFF. In nucleotides, the CDR3 is TGTGCCAGCAGTTTGCCCGGGACTAGCGGGATAGTCGAGCAGTTCTTC. The full variable domain, completed using reference TRBV28 and TRBJ2-1, is DVKVTQSSRYLVKRTGEKVFLECVQDMDHENMFWYRQDPGLGLRLIYFSYDVKMKEKGDIPEGYSVSREKKERFSLILESASTNQTSMYLCASSLPGTSGIVEQFFGPGTRLTVL.

This clonotype was counted many times. The chain has TRBV20-1 and TRBJ2-7; either TRBD1 or TRBD2 may supply D (5 bases each). V lost 3 bases and J lost 2, with 8 bases in between. The length of the CDR3 is 12 residues. Germline V gives CDR1 DFQATT, CDR2 SNEGSKA (reference sequence). DNA for the CDR3: TGCAGTGCTAGCGGGGCAGCCTACGAGCAGTACTTC. It is translated as CSASGAAYEQYF.

This clonotype was seen a few times. The chain recombines TRBV20-1 with TRBJ2-3, with D tentatively TRBD1 (5 bases). CDR3 length: 13 amino acids. Germline V gene lookup returns CDR1 DFQATT and CDR2 SNEGSKA (reference sequence). V lost 2 bases and J 6 bases, leaving 12 bases between the germline ends. Here the CDR3 reads CSARRTLRDTQYF. CDR3 in DNA: TGCAGTGCTAGAAGGACACTGCGGGATACGCAGTATTTT.